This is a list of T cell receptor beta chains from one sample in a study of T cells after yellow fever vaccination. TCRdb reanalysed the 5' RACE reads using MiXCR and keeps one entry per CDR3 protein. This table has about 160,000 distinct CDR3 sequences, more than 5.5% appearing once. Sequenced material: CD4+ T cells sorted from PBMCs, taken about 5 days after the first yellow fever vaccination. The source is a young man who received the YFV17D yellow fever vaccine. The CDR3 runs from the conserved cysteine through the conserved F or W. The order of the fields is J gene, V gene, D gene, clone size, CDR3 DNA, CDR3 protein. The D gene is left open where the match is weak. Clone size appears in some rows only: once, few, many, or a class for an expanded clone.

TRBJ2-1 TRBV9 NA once TGTGCCAGCAGCGTGGGAGGGGGGGCGAAGAATGAGCAGTTCTTC CASSVGGGAKNEQFF
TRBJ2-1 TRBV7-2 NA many TGTGCCAGCAGCTTAGCGGAGGGAGGTGAGCAGTTCTTC CASSLAEGGEQFF
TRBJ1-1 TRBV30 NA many TGTGCCTGGAGTGCACAGGGAGGGACTGAAGCTTTCTTT CAWSAQGGTEAFF
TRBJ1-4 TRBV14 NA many TGTGCCAGCAGCCAAGTTGGAATTGCACTGTTTTTT CASSQVGIALFF
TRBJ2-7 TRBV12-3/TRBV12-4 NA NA TGTGCCAGCAGTTTAAGCCCCGGGGCCGAGCAGTACTTC CASSLSPGAEQYF
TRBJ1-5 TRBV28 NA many TGTGCCAGCACCCACGGGGGTCAGCCCCAGCATTTT CASTHGGQPQHF
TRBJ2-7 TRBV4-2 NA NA TGTGCCAGCAGCCAAGATCGCGCCGAGCTAATAGTCGCCGAGCAGTACTTC CASSQDRAELIVAEQYF
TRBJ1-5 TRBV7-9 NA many TGTGCCAGCAGCTCCGGGCCCTGGAGTCAGCCCCAGCATTTT CASSSGPWSQPQHF
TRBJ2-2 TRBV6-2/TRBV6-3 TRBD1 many TGTGCCAGCAGTTACCCAGGGACAGGGGACACCGGGGAGCTGTTTTTT CASSYPGTGDTGELFF
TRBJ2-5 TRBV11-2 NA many TGTGCCAGCAGCTTAGGAGCGCTCCAAGAGACCCAGTACTTC CASSLGALQETQYF
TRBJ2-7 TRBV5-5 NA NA TGTGCCAGCAGCTTGGAAGCAGTCTACGAGCAGTACTTC CASSLEAVYEQYF
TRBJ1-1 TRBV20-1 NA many TGCAGTGCTTACGACAGGCACACTGAAGCTTTCTTT CSAYDRHTEAFF
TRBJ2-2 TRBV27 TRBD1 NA TGTGCCAGCAGTTTGGACAGGGGGCTACCTACCGGGGAGCTGTTTTTT CASSLDRGLPTGELFF
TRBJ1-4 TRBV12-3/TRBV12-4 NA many TGTGCCAGCAGTTTCCGAAGGACGGGTGAAAAACTGTTTTTT CASSFRRTGEKLFF
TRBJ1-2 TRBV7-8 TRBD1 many TGTGCCAGCAGCTTTGGAGACAGGGGAATGGGCTACACCTTC CASSFGDRGMGYTF
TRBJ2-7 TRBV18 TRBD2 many TGTGCCAGCTCCCCCTCGGGAGGAACTTCCGTAGGGCAGTACTTC CASSPSGGTSVGQYF
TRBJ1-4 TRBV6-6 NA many TGTGGTGCAGGAGGGGAAAAACTGTTTTTT CGAGGEKLFF
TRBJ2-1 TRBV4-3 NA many TGCGCCAGCAGCCAAGAGATTTCGAGTGAGCAGTTCTTC CASSQEISSEQFF
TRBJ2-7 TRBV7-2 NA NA TGTGCCAGCAGCTCCGGCCGGGGGTCATACGAGCAGTACTTC CASSSGRGSYEQYF
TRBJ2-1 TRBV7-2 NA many TGTGCCAGCAGACGCGGAGATAGGGGAGGTCGAGAGCAGTTCTTC CASRRGDRGGREQFF